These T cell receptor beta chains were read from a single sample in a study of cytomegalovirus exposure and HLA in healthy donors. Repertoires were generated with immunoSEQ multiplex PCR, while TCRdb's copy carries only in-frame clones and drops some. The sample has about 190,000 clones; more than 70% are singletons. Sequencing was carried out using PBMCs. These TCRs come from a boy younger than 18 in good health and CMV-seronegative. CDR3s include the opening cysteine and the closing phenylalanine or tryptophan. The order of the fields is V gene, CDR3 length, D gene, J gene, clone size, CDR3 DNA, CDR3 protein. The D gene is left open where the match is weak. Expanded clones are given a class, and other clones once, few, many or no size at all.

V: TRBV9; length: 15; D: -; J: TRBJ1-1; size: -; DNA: TGTGCCAGCAGCTTTAGCGGATTCATGAACACTGAAGCTTTCTTT; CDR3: CASSFSGFMNTEAFF
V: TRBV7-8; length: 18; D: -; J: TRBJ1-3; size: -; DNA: TGTGCCAGCAGCTTAGGGGGGGGGAACGTTAACTCTGGAAACACCATATATTTT; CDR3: CASSLGGGNVNSGNTIYF
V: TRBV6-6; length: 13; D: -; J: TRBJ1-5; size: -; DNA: TGTGCCAGCTGGACAGAAAGAAATCAGCCCCAGCATTTT; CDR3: CASWTERNQPQHF
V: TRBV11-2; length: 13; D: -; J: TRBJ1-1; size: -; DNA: TGTGCCAGCAGCTTAGGACAGTACACTGAAGCTTTCTTT; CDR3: CASSLGQYTEAFF
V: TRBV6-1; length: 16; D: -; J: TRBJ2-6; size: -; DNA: TGTGCCAGCAGTGACAACAGGAAGTCTGGGGCCAACGTCCTGACTTTC; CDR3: CASSDNRKSGANVLTF
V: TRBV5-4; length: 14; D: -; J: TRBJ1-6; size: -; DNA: TGTGCCAGCAGCTTGGGCGGAGTCAATTCACCCCTCCACTTT; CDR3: CASSLGGVNSPLHF
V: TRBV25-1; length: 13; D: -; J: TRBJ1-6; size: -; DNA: TGTGCCAGCAGTGAGGGGGGGAAATCACCCCTCCACTTT; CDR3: CASSEGGKSPLHF
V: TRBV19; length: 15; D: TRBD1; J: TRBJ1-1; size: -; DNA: TGTGCCAGTAGCCCGATCGGGGGACAGCACACTGAAGCTTTCTTT; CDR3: CASSPIGGQHTEAFF
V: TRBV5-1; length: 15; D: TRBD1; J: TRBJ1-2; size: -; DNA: TGCGCCAGCAGCCAACTCCTCGGGACAGGCAATGGCTACACCTTC; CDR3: CASSQLLGTGNGYTF
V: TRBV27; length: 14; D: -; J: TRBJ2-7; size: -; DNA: TGTGCCAGCAGTCCGAGCGGTATGACCTACGAGCAGTACTTC; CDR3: CASSPSGMTYEQYF
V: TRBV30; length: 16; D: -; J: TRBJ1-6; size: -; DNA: TGTGCCTGGAGTGTAGGGGGGGTCGCCTATAATTCACCCCTCCACTTT; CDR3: CAWSVGGVAYNSPLHF
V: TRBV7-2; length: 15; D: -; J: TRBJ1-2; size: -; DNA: TGTGCCAGCAGCTCCTCCGGACAGAGCTCGTGGGGCTACACCTTC; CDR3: CASSSSGQSSWGYTF
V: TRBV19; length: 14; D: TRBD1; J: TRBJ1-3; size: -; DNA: TGTGCCAGTACGGACAGGGGATCTGGAAACACCATATATTTT; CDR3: CASTDRGSGNTIYF
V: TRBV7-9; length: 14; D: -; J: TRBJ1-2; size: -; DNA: TGTGCCAGCAGCTTAGGGACAGTGGGAGATGGCTACACCTTC; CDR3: CASSLGTVGDGYTF
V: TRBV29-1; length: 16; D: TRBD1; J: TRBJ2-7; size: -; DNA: TGCAGCGTTGAAGGGAACCTCGGGACAGGGGTCGGCGAGCAGTACTTC; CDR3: CSVEGNLGTGVGEQYF
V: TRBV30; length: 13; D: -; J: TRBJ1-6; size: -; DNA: TGTGCCTGGAAGTGGGGGGGTAATTCACCCCTCCACTTT; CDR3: CAWKWGGNSPLHF
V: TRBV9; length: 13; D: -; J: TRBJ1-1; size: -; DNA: TGTGCCAGCAGCTCGTGGGGGGACACTGAAGCTTTCTTT; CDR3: CASSSWGDTEAFF
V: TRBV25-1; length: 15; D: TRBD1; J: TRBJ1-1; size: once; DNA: TGTGCCAGCAGTGAACCTGACAGGGATCGTACTGAAGCTTTCTTT; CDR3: CASSEPDRDRTEAFF
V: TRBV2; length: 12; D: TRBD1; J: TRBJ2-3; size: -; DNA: TGTGCCAGCCAGGGGGGCACAGATACGCAGTATTTT; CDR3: CASQGGTDTQYF
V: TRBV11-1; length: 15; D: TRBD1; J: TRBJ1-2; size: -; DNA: TGTGCCAGCAGCCATTGGGACAGGGGGAAGGATGGCTACACCTTC; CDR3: CASSHWDRGKDGYTF
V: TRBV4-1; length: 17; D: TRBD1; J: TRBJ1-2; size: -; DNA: TGCGCCAGCAGCCAAGAAGGGACGGGACAGGGGATCACCGGCTACATCTTC; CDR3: CASSQEGTGQGITGYIF
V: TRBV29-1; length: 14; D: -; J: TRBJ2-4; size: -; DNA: TGCAGCGTTGTAATAAGCGCCAGGGTAGGCATTCAGTACTTC; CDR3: CSVVISARVGIQYF
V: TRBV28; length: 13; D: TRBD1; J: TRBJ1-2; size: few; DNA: TGTGCCAGCAGTTTATTGGGACAGAATGGCTACACCTTC; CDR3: CASSLLGQNGYTF
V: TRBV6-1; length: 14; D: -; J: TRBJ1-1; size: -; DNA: TGTGCCAGCAGTGACAGGGATTGGTACACTGAAGCTTTCTTT; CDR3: CASSDRDWYTEAFF
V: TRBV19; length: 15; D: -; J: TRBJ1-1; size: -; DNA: TGTGCCAGTAGTATAGTTACAGGGATGAACACTGAAGCTTTCTTT; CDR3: CASSIVTGMNTEAFF
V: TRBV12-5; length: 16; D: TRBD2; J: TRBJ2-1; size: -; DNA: TGTGCTAGTGGTTTAGGGGGCGCTAGCGGGATCAATGAGCAGTTCTTC; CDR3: CASGLGGASGINEQFF
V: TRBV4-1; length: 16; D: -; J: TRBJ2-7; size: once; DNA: TGCGCCAGCAGCCAACCGGGACAACGAAGCTCCTACGAGCAGTACTTC; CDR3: CASSQPGQRSSYEQYF
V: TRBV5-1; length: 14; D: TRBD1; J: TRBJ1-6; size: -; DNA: TGCGCCAGCAGATTTGACAGGGGGGGTTCACCCCTCCACTTT; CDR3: CASRFDRGGSPLHF
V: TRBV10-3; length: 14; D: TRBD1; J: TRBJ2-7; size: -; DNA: TGTGCCACCTCTGACAGGGGCAAGGAGGACGAGCAGTACTTC; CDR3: CATSDRGKEDEQYF
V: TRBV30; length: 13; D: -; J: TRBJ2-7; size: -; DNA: TGTGCCTGGAGTGTTGATCCGTCCTACGAGCAGTACTTC; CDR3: CAWSVDPSYEQYF
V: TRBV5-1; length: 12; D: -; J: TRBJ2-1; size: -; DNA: TGCGCCAGCCGCCGGGACTCTAATGAGCAGTTCTTC; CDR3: CASRRDSNEQFF
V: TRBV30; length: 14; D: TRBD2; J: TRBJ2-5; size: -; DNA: TGTGCCTGGAAGGGTAGCGGGACCGGCGGGACCCAGTACTTC; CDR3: CAWKGSGTGGTQYF
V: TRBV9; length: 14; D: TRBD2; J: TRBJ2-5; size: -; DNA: TGTGCCAGCAGCGTTGGACTAGCGCCAGAGACCCAGTACTTC; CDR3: CASSVGLAPETQYF
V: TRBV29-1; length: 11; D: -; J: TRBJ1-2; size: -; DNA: TGCAGCGCAGAGGGCCGGAACGGCTACACCTTC; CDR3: CSAEGRNGYTF
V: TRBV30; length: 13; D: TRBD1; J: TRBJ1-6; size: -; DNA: TGTGCCTGGACCCCAGGGACAGGGGTACCCCTCCACTTT; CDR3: CAWTPGTGVPLHF
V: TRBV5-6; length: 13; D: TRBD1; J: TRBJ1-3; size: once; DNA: TGTGCCAGCAAGACAGGGCTAGGAAACACCATATATTTT; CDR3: CASKTGLGNTIYF
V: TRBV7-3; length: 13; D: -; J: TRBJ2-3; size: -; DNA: TGTGCCAGCAGCTACACCTTCACAGATACGCAGTATTTT; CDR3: CASSYTFTDTQYF
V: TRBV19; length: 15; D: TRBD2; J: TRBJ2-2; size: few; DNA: TGTGCCAGTAGTACGGGACTACGGAACACCGGGGAGCTGTTTTTT; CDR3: CASSTGLRNTGELFF
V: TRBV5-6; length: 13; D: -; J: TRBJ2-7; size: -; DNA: TGTGCCAGCAGCCCCGTGTCTAATCACGAGCAGTACTTC; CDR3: CASSPVSNHEQYF
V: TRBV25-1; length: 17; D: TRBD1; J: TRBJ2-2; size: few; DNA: TGTGCCAGCAGTGAGGATCCGGGACAGGGTTGGACCGGGGAGCTGTTTTTT; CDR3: CASSEDPGQGWTGELFF
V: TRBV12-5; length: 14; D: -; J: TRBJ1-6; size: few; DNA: TGTGCTAGTGGTTTCCAGGACATCAATTCACCCCTCCACTTT; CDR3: CASGFQDINSPLHF
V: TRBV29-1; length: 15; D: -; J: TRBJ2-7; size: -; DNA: TGCAGCGTTGAAGATCAGGGAAGAGAAGACTACGAGCAGTACTTC; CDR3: CSVEDQGREDYEQYF
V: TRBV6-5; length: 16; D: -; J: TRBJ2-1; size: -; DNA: TGTGCCAGCAGTTACTTGGCGGAGGAGGCCTACAATGAGCAGTTCTTC; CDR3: CASSYLAEEAYNEQFF
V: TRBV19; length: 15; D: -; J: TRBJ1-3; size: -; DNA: TGTGCCAGTAGTACGACAGTTCTCTCTGGAAACACCATATATTTT; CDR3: CASSTTVLSGNTIYF
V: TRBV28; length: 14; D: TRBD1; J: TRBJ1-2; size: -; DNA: TGTGCCAGCAGGGGACAGGGGGCGATCTTTGGCTACACCTTC; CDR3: CASRGQGAIFGYTF
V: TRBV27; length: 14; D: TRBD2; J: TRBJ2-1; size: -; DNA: TGTGCCAGCGTAGCGGGAGGGCCTGTGAATGAGCAGTTCTTC; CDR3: CASVAGGPVNEQFF
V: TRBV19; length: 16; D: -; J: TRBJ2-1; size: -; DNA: TGTGCCAGTAGCCATTCGTCGGGCAGGGCTAACAATGAGCAGTTCTTC; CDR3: CASSHSSGRANNEQFF
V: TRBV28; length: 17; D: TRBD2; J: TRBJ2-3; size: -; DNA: TGTGCCAGCAGTTTATGGGGACTAGCGGGGGAAACAGATACGCAGTATTTT; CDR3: CASSLWGLAGETDTQYF
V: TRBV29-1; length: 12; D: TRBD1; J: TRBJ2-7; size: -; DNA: TGCAGCATAGGACAGGGCCCCTACGAGCAGTACTTC; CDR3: CSIGQGPYEQYF
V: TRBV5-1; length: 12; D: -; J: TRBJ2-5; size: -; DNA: TGCGCCAGCAGCCTATCAGGAGAGACCCAGTACTTC; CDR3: CASSLSGETQYF